The present T cell receptor beta chain was sequenced within a study of early T cells in non-severe SARS-CoV-2 infection (dated by TCRdb to about 2021). Notes on the research overall: Because TCR sequencing was done on bulk RNA from unsorted whole blood, the alpha and beta chains could not be paired.

The library was prepared using 5' RACE. Instrument on record: NextSeq 500. In the TCR library protocol, unique molecular identifiers were attached to individual cDNA molecules to correct for PCR bias and sequencing error. Both TCR alpha and beta chains were sequenced, and tight co-correlation was observed between alpha and beta sequence abundances in each sample. The original methods were these. Decombinator V4 was used to annotate the V gene, J gene and CDR3 of the TCR sequences. Expanded TCRs were defined as changing significantly between any two time points under a Poisson model with p below 0.0001. TCR abundances were normalised to the total number of TCRs sequenced per sample and expressed as counts per million. TRAV1-2 paired with TRAJ12, TRAJ20 or TRAJ33 defined MAIT TCRs, while TRAV10 paired with TRAJ18 defined iNKT TCRs. VDJdb, accessed on 1 November 2021, was searched for TCRs annotated for CMV, EBV and SARS-CoV-2, and TCRs annotated for more than one antigen were excluded. TCRdb's own reprocessing of the public reads used fastp at Q25 and MiXCR and kept productive beta chains. Each record represents a unique CDR3 protein, reported with the most common genes and DNA among its rows. For this entry, the V and J calls and clone size follow TCRdb and not the study's own pipeline. The sample table lists approximately 70,000 distinct CDR3 sequences, around 9.1% of them with a count of one. The top ten hold roughly 7.5% of the sample.

This was a case-control study nested in a cohort of healthcare workers in London, UK, who had nasopharyngeal swab PCR tests and blood samples taken every week. Healthcare workers were recruited between 23 and 31 March 2020, during the week of the UK lockdown, and were followed weekly for up to about 16 weeks. V is shortened by 0 bases, J by 1 base, and the region joining them spans 16 bases. The CDR3 contains 18 residues, cysteine and phenylalanine counted. Only the CDR3 portion is preserved as DNA: 54 bases, with reading frame beginning at the first base. CDR1 and CDR2 are drawn from the germline V gene: LGHNA, YSLEER. This clonotype was seen only a few times. The clone's antigen remains unknown. No qualities accompany the bases; no much larger clone lies one base away. Results the study describes overall, beyond this receptor: VDJdb matching was skewed toward anti-spike CD8 responses and likely underestimated virus-specific expansions by missing private and CD4 specificities.

The sequenced sample was whole blood, obtained at baseline. This clonotype was obtained from an adult who was a healthcare worker with PCR-confirmed SARS-CoV-2 infection or an uninfected control (not recorded which). In this chain, TRBV4-3 is recombined with TRBJ1-5, and possibly TRBD1, on 5 matching bases. The CDR3 protein: CASSQDLGASPSNQPQHF. The nucleotides are TGCGCCAGCAGCCAAGATCTCGGGGCCTCCCCCAGCAATCAGCCCCAGCATTTT.